Listed here are 28 T cell receptor beta chains from one sample, sequenced in a study of cytomegalovirus exposure and HLA in healthy donors. The PCR was carried out with 60 Vbeta primers and 13 Jbeta primers. The table came from immunoSEQ multiplex PCR; TCRdb's copy has only in-frame clones and leaves some out. The sample includes roughly 140,000 clones, approximately 86% of them seen just once. The sequencing input was PBMCs. The receptors stem from a woman between 50 and 59 years old in good health and CMV-seropositive.

The sample holds one count of this clone. The genes are TRBV7-2 and TRBJ2-3; TRBD1 is a possible D gene (6 bases). Trimming took 1 base from V and 1 from J, leaving 15 bases between them. The CDR3 covers 17 residues. The germline CDR1 and CDR2 sequences are SGHTA and FQGNSA. For the CDR3, the DNA is TGTGCCAGCAGCTTAGTAGGGGGATCGCGGGGCACAGATACGCAGTATTTT. This encodes CASSLVGGSRGTDTQYF.

This clone was observed a few times. The J gene is TRBJ1-1, the V gene TRBV2; D not resolved. The ends were cut back, 3 bases at V and 1 base at J, with 3 bases in the middle. The CDR3 extends over 12 amino acids. CDR1 is SNHLY and CDR2 is FYNNEI in the germline V gene. CDR3 nucleotides: TGTGCCAGCAGTGACAGGAACACTGAAGCTTTCTTT. Its translation is CASSDRNTEAFF.

The genes are TRBV9 and TRBJ1-2, with a possible D match to TRBD1 (5 bases). The CDR3 has 15 amino acids. Germline values: CDR1 SGDLS, CDR2 YYNGEE. V lost 0 bases and J 1 base, leaving 10 bases between the germline ends. The DNA of the CDR3 is TGTGCCAGCAGCGTAGGTGGACACTATAACTATGGCTACACCTTC. This codes for CASSVGGHYNYGYTF.

Comments on this clone: This specimen includes other DNA sequences encoding the same CDR3. J is TRBJ2-1 and V is TRBV6-1; 8 nucleotides match TRBD1. V dropped 4 bases and J dropped 2; count of bases not matched to a gene: 4. This CDR3 region has 15 residues. In germline, CDR1 is MNHNS, CDR2 SASEGT. For the CDR3, the DNA is TGTGCCAGCAGTGGGCCGGACAGGGCCTACAATGAGCAGTTCTTC. Protein product: CASSGPDRAYNEQFF.

This clone was observed a few times. The chain joins TRBV29-1 to TRBJ2-3; the match to TRBD2 covers 8 bases. Per the germline V gene, CDR1 is SQVTM and CDR2 is ANQGSEA. CDR3 length equals 15 residues. With 7 bases clipped from V and 1 base from J, the junction kept 10 bases outside the gene matches. Here the CDR3 reads CSAFGGAFGTDTQYF. CDR3 sequence (DNA): TGCAGCGCATTCGGGGGGGCATTTGGCACAGATACGCAGTATTTT.

V usage is TRBV13 and J usage is TRBJ2-3; D is unclear. Germline loops: CDR1 PRHDT, CDR2 FYEKMQ (reference sequence). V lost 10 bases to trimming and J lost 3 bases, with 2 bases between them. There are 9 residues in the CDR3. The CDR3 protein is CAITDTQYF. The DNA for the CDR3 is TGTGCCATAACAGATACGCAGTATTTT. The whole variable domain, remainder taken from reference TRBV13 and TRBJ2-3, is AAGVIQSPRHLIKEKRETATLKCYPIPRHDTVYWYQQGPGQDPQFLISFYEKMQSDKGSIPDRFSAQQFSDYHSELNMSSLELGDSALYFCAITDTQYFGPGTRLTVL.

The chain combines TRBV4-3 with TRBJ2-3; TRBD2 matches 14 bases. CDR3 length: 18 amino acids. CDR1 and CDR2 (germline): LGHNA, YSLEER. Germline trimming cut 0 bases from V and 4 bases from J; bases unmatched to any gene: 6. The CDR3 region is CASSQEPPGLAGADTQYF. The CDR3 nucleotides read TGCGCCAGCAGCCAAGAGCCCCCGGGACTAGCGGGGGCAGATACGCAGTATTTT.

This chain connects TRBV4-2 to TRBJ2-7, with TRBD2 matching 11 bases. With V trimmed by 1 base and J by 3 bases, 2 bases remained unmatched. The CDR3 is 15 residues long. Germline CDR1 and CDR2: LGHNA and YNFKEQ. This CDR3 reads CASSQGLAGNYEQYF. As DNA, the CDR3 is TGTGCCAGCAGCCAAGGACTAGCGGGGAACTACGAGCAGTACTTC.

This chain uses TRBV19 with TRBJ2-2; 9 positions match TRBD2. The ends lost 6 bases at V and 3 bases at J; junction bases unmatched: 2. Germline V CDR1 and CDR2: LNHDA, SQIVND (reference sequence). The CDR3 is 14 residues long. The CDR3 protein is CASRTSGDTGELFF. The CDR3 bases are TGTGCCAGTAGGACTAGCGGTGACACCGGGGAGCTGTTTTTT. The full variable domain, completed using reference TRBV19 and TRBJ2-2, is DGGITQSPKYLFRKEGQNVTLSCEQNLNHDAMYWYRQDPGQGLRLIYYSQIVNDFQKGDIAEGYSVSREKKESFPLTVTSAQKNPTAFYLCASRTSGDTGELFFGEGSRLTVL.

This clone was seen a single time. This rearrangement joins TRBV6-5 to TRBJ2-7; 7 positions agree with TRBD2. Germline lookup yields CDR1 MNHEY and CDR2 SVGAGI. CDR3 length equals 12 residues. The J segment lost 5 bases and the V segment lost 5 bases, leaving 3 bases of the junction unmatched. The CDR3 DNA follows: TGTGCCAGCAGTCCGGGGGGTAACGAGCAGTACTTC. Its protein product is CASSPGGNEQYF.

This chain joins TRBV7-8 and TRBJ2-7; D unresolved. Germline CDR1 SGHVS, CDR2 FQNEAQ. Trimming took off 4 bases at V and 3 bases at J, with 13 bases between the two ends. The CDR3 extends over 14 amino acids. CDR3 amino acids: CASSSRDWFYEQYF. CDR3 in DNA: TGTGCCAGCAGCTCCCGCGACTGGTTCTACGAGCAGTACTTC.

The rearrangement links TRBV5-1 to TRBJ2-7, with D possibly TRBD1 on 6 matching bases. The CDR3 has 15 residues. In germline, CDR1 is SGHRS, CDR2 YFSETQ. Trimming left V 4 bases short and J 4 bases short, with 18 bases between. For the CDR3, the DNA is TGCGCCAGCAGCATAGATGCAGGGGCTATGTACGAGCAGTACTTC. Amino acid sequence: CASSIDAGAMYEQYF.

This clone was observed a few times. V gene TRBV6-5 combines with J gene TRBJ1-5; D is unresolved. The V end lost 4 bases, the J end lost 5 bases, and 9 bases lay between the germline ends. Per the germline V gene, CDR1 is MNHEY and CDR2 is SVGAGI. The CDR3 consists of 13 residues. The CDR3 coding sequence is TGTGCCAGCAGTTTAATATCGGATCAGCCCCAGCATTTT. It specifies CASSLISDQPQHF.

The V gene is TRBV7-9, the J gene TRBJ1-3; unclear D gene. V was clipped by 4 bases and J by 4 bases, with 11 bases between them. Germline lookup yields CDR1 SEHNR and CDR2 FQNEAQ (reference sequence). The CDR3 contains 14 residues. The CDR3 nucleotides read TGTGCCAGCAGCTCCCGGTTTGAGGGAAACACCATATATTTT. This codes for CASSSRFEGNTIYF.

The chain couples TRBV29-1 to TRBJ2-2, with TRBD1 as a possible D gene (6 bases). The germline CDR1 and CDR2 sequences are SQVTM and ANQGSEA. Trimming left V 6 bases short and J 4 bases short, with 9 bases between. This CDR3 is built from 12 residues. Here the CDR3 DNA reads TGCAGCGTCGGACAGTTCACCGGGGAGCTGTTTTTT. Its protein product is CSVGQFTGELFF.

The chain is built from TRBV19 and TRBJ1-2; 10 nucleotides align to TRBD1. The ends lost 3 bases at V and 7 bases at J; junction bases unmatched: 5. CDR1 is LNHDA, CDR2 SQIVND, per germline (reference sequence). There are 14 residues in the CDR3. CDR3 sequence (DNA): TGTGCCAGTAGTATTAGGGACAGGGGCCCTGGCTACACCTTC. It specifies CASSIRDRGPGYTF.

The genes are TRBV15 and TRBJ2-7; 9 positions match TRBD1. The CDR3 consists of 17 residues. CDR1 LNHNV and CDR2 YYDKDF come from the germline V gene (reference sequence). The J segment lost 1 base and the V segment lost 4 bases, leaving 11 bases of the junction unmatched. CDR3 region: CATSTRTGERGSYEQYF. The CDR3 DNA sequence: TGTGCCACCAGCACCCGGACAGGGGAACGTGGGTCCTACGAGCAGTACTTC.

The J gene is TRBJ1-2, the V gene TRBV4-3; D is perhaps TRBD1 (6 bases). The CDR3 has 14 residues. CDR1 is LGHNA, CDR2 YSLEER, per germline. The V gene lost 4 bases and the J gene lost 6 bases, with 15 bases spanning the gap. The CDR3 DNA reads as TGCGCCAGCAGCCGGCTTACAGGGAGCGATGGCTACACCTTC. It codes for CASSRLTGSDGYTF.

A few counts support this clone. The CDR3 protein is CASSIAGGANVLTF. The CDR3 bases are TGTGCCAGTAGTATTGCGGGTGGGGCCAACGTCCTGACTTTC. The chain carries TRBV19 and TRBJ2-6; D possibly corresponds to TRBD2 (5 bases). Germline V gives CDR1 LNHDA, CDR2 SQIVND (reference sequence). The CDR3 contains 14 residues. V was cut by 3 bases and J by 3 bases, with 6 bases left in between.

The chain uses TRBV4-1 and TRBJ2-3; TRBD2 aligns across 8 bases. Germline V lookup: CDR1 MGHRA, CDR2 YSYEKL. Trimming took 3 bases from V and 4 from J; bases not matched to a gene: 6. The CDR3 is made up of 15 amino acids. CDR3 residues: CASSHPGGAPDTQYF. CDR3 coding DNA: TGCGCCAGCAGCCACCCCGGGGGGGCCCCAGATACGCAGTATTTT.

This sequence joins TRBV2 and TRBJ2-4, with 11 positions matching TRBD1. CDR1 and CDR2 from the germline V gene are SNHLY and FYNNEI. Trimming at V came to 7 bases and at J to 5 bases, leaving 7 bases not matched to a gene. This CDR3 has 15 amino acids. The chain's CDR3 is CASKADRGHENIQYF. CDR3 in DNA: TGTGCCAGCAAAGCGGACAGGGGGCATGAAAACATTCAGTACTTC.

In DNA form, the CDR3 reads TGTGCCAGCAGTTACTCTATCGACAATGAGCAGTTCTTC. Amino acids: CASSYSIDNEQFF. The chain employs TRBV6-5 and TRBJ2-1, with D uncertain. In germline, CDR1 is MNHEY, CDR2 SVGAGI. The V end was cut by 0 bases, the J end by 5 bases, with 5 bases between. This CDR3 spans 13 amino acids.

This clone was recorded only once. This chain connects TRBV9 to TRBJ1-1; D call uncertain. The germline V and J ends were trimmed by 1 base and 0 bases, with 10 bases remaining between them. The germline V gene encodes CDR1 SGDLS and CDR2 YYNGEE. The CDR3 has 15 amino acids. CDR3 residues: CASSVRRFLNTEAFF. The DNA for the CDR3 is TGTGCCAGCAGCGTAAGGCGGTTCTTGAACACTGAAGCTTTCTTT. Full variable domain (outside the CDR3, taken from reference TRBV9 and TRBJ1-1): DSGVTQTPKHLITATGQRVTLRCSPRSGDLSVYWYQQSLDQGLQFLIQYYNGEERAKGNILERFSAQQFPDLHSELNLSSLELGDSALYFCASSVRRFLNTEAFFGQGTRLTVV.

This sequence joins TRBV6-5 and TRBJ2-1; D possibly corresponds to TRBD2 (6 bases). This CDR3 region has 16 residues. Germline V lookup: CDR1 MNHEY, CDR2 SVGAGI. Trimming took off 1 base at V and 5 bases at J, with 15 bases between the two ends. As DNA, the CDR3 is TGTGCCAGCAGTTACTGGGTGGGTAGCGGCAACAATGAGCAGTTCTTC. Amino acids: CASSYWVGSGNNEQFF.

The gene calls are TRBV5-1 and TRBJ2-7; TRBD2 aligns across 7 bases. V lost 1 base, J lost 2 bases, and 18 bases stayed unmatched. CDR1 and CDR2 from the germline V gene are SGHRS and YFSETQ. The length of the CDR3 is 19 residues. The CDR3 DNA reads as TGCGCCAGCAGCTTGATCGGTGACGCGACCGGGGGGTTCGCCTACGAGCAGTACTTC. Encoded protein: CASSLIGDATGGFAYEQYF.

This chain links TRBV5-1 with TRBJ2-6, with TRBD2 matching over 13 bases. V was clipped by 4 bases and J by 3 bases; unmatched bases: 10. The CDR3 has 19 residues. The germline gives CDR1 SGHRS, CDR2 YFSETQ. The CDR3: CASSIGLAGVGSGANVLTF. Here the CDR3 DNA reads TGCGCCAGCAGCATAGGACTAGCGGGGGTTGGAAGTGGGGCCAACGTCCTGACTTTC.

J is TRBJ2-5 and V is TRBV6-1; 9 bases are shared with TRBD1. V shed 3 bases and J 5 bases; nucleotides not matched to a gene: 10. Germline V gene sequence: CDR1 MNHNS, CDR2 SASEGT. The CDR3 is 16 residues long. CDR3 bases: TGTGCCAGCAGTGATTCTACAGGGGGCTTATGGGAGACCCAGTACTTC. Its translation is CASSDSTGGLWETQYF.

The chain joins TRBV5-1 to TRBJ2-7, with D possibly matching TRBD2 (6 bases). This CDR3 spans 12 amino acids. V was shortened by 5 bases and J by 1 base, with 7 bases between the two germline ends. Germline V gene lookup returns CDR1 SGHRS and CDR2 YFSETQ. The CDR3 DNA follows: TGCGCCAGCAGACGGGGGTCCTACGAGCAGTACTTC. Its protein product is CASRRGSYEQYF.